This record concerns one T cell receptor beta chain sequence. In the authors' methods: The authors estimated nucleated cell counts from reference gene primer amplification. Sequenced by immunoSEQ multiplex PCR; TCRdb stores in-frame clones only, minus some. V, J and clone size are taken as reported in that table, and D and trimming were inferred from the DNA itself. This table has tens of thousands of clones, roughly 90% appearing once. The sample belongs to a study of blood T cell repertoires in COVID-19. Study overall: From the United States, Italy and Spain came samples of acute and convalescent COVID-19. T cells, B-cell-depleted T cells, or PBMCs provided the cDNA or gDNA that served as material.

V lost 0 bases, J lost 4 bases, and 8 bases stayed unmatched. CDR3 length: 16 amino acids. CDR1 and CDR2 (germline): SGHKS, YYEKEE (reference sequence). Sequenced sample: peripheral blood. The origin of this receptor is a human donor in a cohort sampled during active COVID-19. The chain employs TRBV5-5 and TRBJ2-5; 8 nucleotides agree with TRBD2. CDR3 nucleotides: TGTGCCAGCAGCTTGGGACTAGCGCCGAGAGCAGAGACCCAGTACTTC. This translates into CASSLGLAPRAETQYF.